This T cell receptor beta chain appears in the sequencing data of a study of T cells in Graves' hyperthyroidism and ophthalmopathy. RNA transcripts were the template for amplifying TCR beta CDR3 regions. RT-PCR in the first round (using the HTBI primer set) targeted the TCR CDR3. TCRdb re-derived calls from the multiplex PCR reads in MiXCR, one entry per CDR3 protein. The data hold hundreds of thousands of distinct CDR3 sequences, with more than 12% observed a single time. Losses at the gene ends were 1 base for V and 2 bases for J; bases not matched to a gene: 3. The CDR3 spans 16 residues. Per germline, CDR1 LGHNT and CDR2 FRNRAP. Diagnoses used clinical symptoms, serum thyroxine and TRAb, thyroid ultrasound and orbital computed tomography. This clonotype was seen ten or more times.

The genes are TRBV12-5 and TRBJ2-1; 9 nucleotides agree with TRBD2. The origin of this receptor is a woman in her 30s with Graves' hyperthyroidism. Sequenced sample: blood. CDR3 sequence: CASGLGSSGAYNEQFF. CDR3 coding DNA: TGTGCTAGTGGTTTGGGTTCTAGCGGGGCCTACAATGAGCAGTTCTTC.